These 26 T cell receptor beta chains were sequenced from one sample in a study of T cells expressing NK-cell markers. TCRdb reworked the 5' RACE reads into one entry per CDR3 protein, no DNA. Its table records 350,000 to 400,000 distinct CDR3 sequences. Material for sequencing was blood T cells: a sorted CD56 or NKG2C T cell subset, CD4+ or CD8+ T cells, or bulk PBMC T cells (not recorded which). Receptors originate from a woman aged 45-65 years in good health.

This sequence joins TRBV30 and TRBJ1-1. The CDR3 covers 12 residues. Germline lookup yields CDR1 GTSNPN and CDR2 SVGIG (reference sequence). The CDR3 spells CAWRRQNTEAFF.

CDR3 residues: CASRLRGFSSPLHF. The chain recombines TRBV12-3 or TRBV12-4 with TRBJ1-6; TCRdb reports TRBD1, a call that lacks DNA to check it against. This CDR3 spans 14 amino acids.

This chain joins TRBV5-1 and TRBJ1-2; TCRdb selects TRBD1, and the lack of DNA leaves this call unchecked. The CDR3 has 13 amino acids. CDR1 is SGHRS, CDR2 YFSETQ, per germline. CDR3 sequence reads: CASSLEGLDGYTF. The variable domain in full, with the rest retrieved from reference TRBV5-1 and TRBJ1-2, is KAGVTQTPRYLIKTRGQQVTLSCSPISGHRSVSWYQQTPGQGLQFLFEYFSETQRNKGNFPGRFSGRQFSNSRSEMNVSTLELGDSALYLCASSLEGLDGYTFGSGTRLTVV.

This chain links TRBV12-3 or TRBV12-4 with TRBJ1-1; TCRdb's D call, TRBD1, is unchecked because there is no DNA. CDR3 length: 14 amino acids. CDR3 sequence reads: CASSLGGSPFEAFF.

The chain couples TRBV5-5 to TRBJ2-3; TCRdb reports TRBD1, a call that lacks DNA to check it against. CDR1 and CDR2 from the germline V gene are SGHKS and YYEKEE (reference sequence). The CDR3 has 15 residues. This CDR3 reads CASSGAGTGTDTQYF.

This sequence joins TRBV12-3 or TRBV12-4 and TRBJ1-4; TCRdb names TRBD1, which stays unverified in the absence of DNA. The CDR3 consists of 14 residues. CDR3 protein: CASTKRGIGEKLFF.

Here the CDR3 reads CASMSDREDFF. The chain couples TRBV21-1 to TRBJ1-1; TCRdb selects TRBD1, and the lack of DNA leaves this call unchecked. TRBV21-1 is tagged as a pseudogene. CDR3 length: 11 amino acids.

The CDR3: CAWSVTAGPYEQYF. The J gene is TRBJ2-7, the V gene TRBV30; TCRdb returns TRBD2, unconfirmable since there is no DNA. Germline V gene sequence: CDR1 GTSNPN, CDR2 SVGIG (reference sequence). The CDR3 runs to 14 residues.

The CDR3 here is CASSLDGFSYNEQFF. V usage is TRBV7-9 and J usage is TRBJ2-1. Germline-derived CDR1 and CDR2 are SEHNR and FQNEAQ (reference sequence). This CDR3 is 15 amino acids long.

The chain couples TRBV7-6 to TRBJ2-3. Germline loops: CDR1 SGHVS, CDR2 FNYEAQ. This CDR3 has 15 residues. CDR3 region: CASSLAWPGQDTQYF.

The chain's CDR3 is CASSKDRTYEQYF. The V and J genes are TRBV13 and TRBJ2-7; checking the TCRdb D call of TRBD1 is not possible without DNA. There are 13 residues in the CDR3. Germline V lookup: CDR1 PRHDT, CDR2 FYEKMQ (reference sequence). Together with reference TRBV13 and TRBJ2-7, the CDR3 gives the full variable domain: AAGVIQSPRHLIKEKRETATLKCYPIPRHDTVYWYQQGPGQDPQFLISFYEKMQSDKGSIPDRFSAQQFSDYHSELNMSSLELGDSALYFCASSKDRTYEQYFGPGTRLTVT.

The CDR3 sequence: CSATSGKRDTQYF. The chain uses TRBV29-1 and TRBJ2-3; TCRdb proposes TRBD2, but this gene call is untestable without DNA. The CDR3 contains 13 residues. Germline V gives CDR1 SQVTM, CDR2 ANQGSEA.

The rearrangement uses TRBV2 and TRBJ2-1; TCRdb selects TRBD1, and the lack of DNA leaves this call unchecked. The CDR3 runs 14 residues. Germline V lookup: CDR1 SNHLY, CDR2 FYNNEI. CDR3 protein: CASSPITGSNEQFF.

The chain recombines TRBV9 with TRBJ2-1; TCRdb proposes TRBD1, but this gene call is untestable without DNA. CDR1 and CDR2 (germline): SGDLS, YYNGEE. This CDR3 has 14 amino acids. The chain's CDR3 is CASGGQGVVNEQFF.

The chain employs TRBV24-1 and TRBJ2-1; absent DNA, TCRdb's TRBD2 call cannot be checked. Germline V CDR1 and CDR2: KGHDR, SFDVKD. This CDR3 comprises 13 residues. The CDR3 loop reads CATRGGGVDEQFF.

This chain connects TRBV7-2 to TRBJ2-7; TCRdb names TRBD1, which stays unverified in the absence of DNA. Germline assignment: CDR1 SGHTA and CDR2 FQGNSA. The CDR3 has 14 amino acids. The CDR3: CAINPAGTTGRQYF.

The J gene is TRBJ2-4, the V gene TRBV6-6; TCRdb reports TRBD2, a call that lacks DNA to check it against. The CDR3 has 19 amino acids. The germline CDR1 and CDR2 sequences are MNHNY and SVGAGI (reference sequence). CDR3 in amino acids: CASSYSQSLAAGWQNIQYF.

The chain joins TRBV27 to TRBJ2-5; TCRdb lists TRBD2, though no DNA is available to test this call. The CDR3 has 16 residues. Germline lookup yields CDR1 MNHEY and CDR2 SMNVEV (reference sequence). The CDR3 sequence is CASSSPGASGGETQYF.

The chain employs TRBV3-1 and TRBJ2-1; TCRdb selects TRBD2, and the lack of DNA leaves this call unchecked. Germline V gene data show CDR1 as LGHDT and CDR2 as YNNKEL (reference sequence). This CDR3 contains 13 residues. This chain's CDR3 is CASSQVLGLEQFF.

The V call is TRBV9, the J call TRBJ2-1; the TCRdb call, TRBD1, lacks DNA for checking. Germline V lookup: CDR1 SGDLS, CDR2 YYNGEE. The CDR3 is made up of 15 amino acids. CDR3 amino acids: CASSPGGRVDNEQFF.

The chain carries TRBV2 and TRBJ2-7. This CDR3 has 14 residues. Germline V gene data show CDR1 as SNHLY and CDR2 as FYNNEI. The CDR3 protein is CASEVGGNSYEQYF.

This chain connects TRBV4-2 to TRBJ2-5; TCRdb lists TRBD1, though no DNA is available to test this call. CDR1 is LGHNA, CDR2 YNFKEQ, per germline. CDR3 length: 15 amino acids. The CDR3 sequence is CASSQAGQSGETQYF.

The chain couples TRBV20-1 to TRBJ2-1; TCRdb selects TRBD2, and the lack of DNA leaves this call unchecked. This CDR3 is 13 amino acids long. Looked up from germline, CDR1 is DFQATT and CDR2 is SNEGSKA (reference sequence). The CDR3 sequence: CSATSGRSHEQFF.

The chain links TRBV5-1 to TRBJ1-3; no DNA is available, so the TRBD1 call from TCRdb remains unchecked. The V gene's germline CDR1 is SGHRS and CDR2 YFSETQ. The CDR3 runs to 14 residues. CDR3 in amino acids: CASSSSGLGNTIYF. Variable domain in full (rest from reference TRBV5-1 and TRBJ1-3): KAGVTQTPRYLIKTRGQQVTLSCSPISGHRSVSWYQQTPGQGLQFLFEYFSETQRNKGNFPGRFSGRQFSNSRSEMNVSTLELGDSALYLCASSSSGLGNTIYFGEGSWLTVV.

This chain links TRBV20-1 with TRBJ1-2. The CDR3 length is 13 residues. Germline values: CDR1 DFQATT, CDR2 SNEGSKA (reference sequence). The CDR3: CSARTPADYGYTF.

This chain links TRBV7-9 with TRBJ2-4; TCRdb names TRBD1, which stays unverified in the absence of DNA. The CDR3 is made up of 14 amino acids. The germline V gene encodes CDR1 SEHNR and CDR2 FQNEAQ (reference sequence). The CDR3 protein is CASSLAPREAIQYF.